This T cell receptor (beta chain) was sequenced during a study of cytomegalovirus exposure and HLA in healthy donors. Study results and limitations: Serostatus for CMV was the only available immune exposure information. Presence/absence analyses supposed approximately even sequencing depth among donors. About 87% or about 30% of the time was how often most TCR beta V segments were productive, according to an earlier analysis.

Amplification used 60 Vbeta primers and 13 Jbeta primers. The protocol was immunoSEQ multiplex PCR, while the TCRdb copy is restricted to in-frame clones and leaves out a portion. This table has about 210,000 clones, around 76% appearing once. The CDR3 totals 14 residues. Germline CDR1 reads MDHEN; CDR2 reads SYDVKM. Trimming took off 6 bases at V and 4 bases at J, with 12 bases between the two ends. Comment on this clone: Antigen: not known.

The rearrangement links TRBV28 to TRBJ2-2; D is perhaps TRBD2 (5 bases). Source material: PBMCs. The TCR was taken from a man aged 40-55 years in good health and CMV-seropositive. In nucleotides, the CDR3 is TGTGCCAGCAGCCTGCTAGCAGGCACCGGGGAGCTGTTTTTT. Translated: CASSLLAGTGELFF. The variable domain in full, completed from reference TRBV28 and TRBJ2-2, reads DVKVTQSSRYLVKRTGEKVFLECVQDMDHENMFWYRQDPGLGLRLIYFSYDVKMKEKGDIPEGYSVSREKKERFSLILESASTNQTSMYLCASSLLAGTGELFFGEGSRLTVL.